Below, 2 T cell receptor beta chains from the same sample are listed, as sequenced in a study of blood T cells in healthy people across ages. A second about 7 to 12 cycle PCR used barcoded and J-beta primers. TCRdb reprocessed the 5' RACE reads with MiXCR, giving one entry per CDR3 protein. The table lists more than 550,000 distinct CDR3 sequences, around a fifth of them singletons. The sample consisted of blood. The source of these receptors is a man aged 65 to 85 in good health.

This rearrangement joins TRBV11-2 to TRBJ2-3; D unclear. Germline CDR1 reads SGHAT; CDR2 reads FQNNGV. V shed 0 bases and J shed 3 bases, with 13 bases lying between them. The CDR3 covers 16 residues. The CDR3 sequence: CASSLDGSPGTDTQYF. The DNA of the CDR3 is TGTGCCAGCAGCTTAGACGGAAGCCCTGGGACAGATACGCAGTATTTT.

In this sample, this clonotype turned up a few times. This chain links TRBV6-5 with TRBJ2-1; TRBD2 matches 13 bases. Germline V gene data show CDR1 as MNHEY and CDR2 as SVGAGI. The CDR3 spans 15 residues. The V segment lost 2 bases and the J segment 8 bases; nucleotides outside the gene matches: 3. For the CDR3, the DNA is TGTGCCAGCAGTTACGAGGGGACTAGCGGGGATGAGCAGTTCTTC. Amino acids: CASSYEGTSGDEQFF.